This T cell receptor beta chain was sequenced in a study of CD8+CD57+ T cells in acquired aplastic anemia. On the study more broadly: Sorting CD4+ and CD8+ cells gave DNA averaging approximately 3 ug. The study obtained 9.5 million to 12 million reads on average for CD4+ cells from healthy donors.

V was shortened by 5 bases and J by 4 bases, with 6 bases between the two germline ends. CDR3 length: 11 amino acids. The germline gives CDR1 LNHNV, CDR2 YYDKDF (reference sequence). The study profiled TCR beta VDJ and CDR3 using genomic DNA as template. From the reads, TCRdb called clonotypes with MiXCR, one entry per CDR3 protein. Among under 200,000 distinct CDR3 sequences listed, around 45% were seen once. This clonotype was counted only a few times. Antigen: not known. Study findings and constraints: Patients did not significantly differ from controls in CD8+ Simpson's diversity. Approximately 27 CD8+ CDR3 sequences occurred in both the patients and the controls.

This clonotype originated in a human donor in good health. This rearrangement joins TRBV15 to TRBJ2-7; no clear D. Sequenced input: sorted CD4+, CD8+, or CD8+CD57+ T cells (not recorded which) from PBMCs. DNA of the CDR3: TGTGCCACCAGCTCACGTTACGAGCAGTACTTC. It encodes CATSSRYEQYF.